What follows are 14 T cell receptor beta chains derived from one specimen sequenced in a study of shared clonotypes between healthy human individuals (dated by TCRdb to the early 2020s). The receptor library was made with the immunoSEQ multiplex PCR assay. TCRdb took over this immuneACCESS table, retaining in-frame rearrangements with V and J assigned. Such tables are incomplete; in checked studies, under half of the missing clones stem from an unresolved V gene, and the remainder is unexplained. A total of millions of clones appear in this sample, around 94% of them only once. The ten most abundant clones make up over 0.12% of the sample. Material: naive CD4+ T cells sorted from blood. According to the study, the label for this sample's cell subset or site signals: CD45RA+ positively selected. Source of these receptors: a man in his late teens or twenties in good health.

V and J are TRBV28 and TRBJ1-6; D is unclear. CDR3 size: 10 residues. The ends were cut back, 8 bases at V and 13 bases at J, with 9 bases in the middle. Germline CDR1 is MDHEN and CDR2 is SYDVKM. The CDR3 loop reads CASSGNPLHF. CDR3 DNA: TGTGCCAGCTCTGGAAACCCCCTCCACTTT.

This chain uses TRBV27 with TRBJ2-3; 10 bases fit TRBD2. With V trimmed by 11 bases and J by 4 bases, 18 bases remained unmatched. CDR3 length: 17 amino acids. From germline, CDR1 is MNHEY and CDR2 SMNVEV (reference sequence). The CDR3 sequence is CAGGGLAGARGPDTQYF. The CDR3 DNA sequence: TGTGCCGGAGGGGGGCTAGCGGGGGCCAGGGGACCAGATACGCAGTATTTT.

The CDR3 coding sequence is TGCAGCGTTGTAGTACAGGAGAGCACAGATACGCAGTATTTT. This codes for CSVVVQESTDTQYF. The chain is built from TRBV29-1 and TRBJ2-3, with D possibly being TRBD1 (5 bases). The CDR3 is 14 amino acids. Germline CDR1 is SQVTM and CDR2 is ANQGSEA. Trimming cost V 4 bases and J 0 bases, with 11 bases left between them.

The J gene is TRBJ1-5, the V gene TRBV6-1; D gene unclear. V was pared by 6 bases and J by 11 bases, with 17 bases between. The CDR3 has 13 amino acids. Germline loops: CDR1 MNHNS, CDR2 SASEGT. Here the CDR3 DNA reads TGTGCCAGCAGCCTACCAGGAGTAAGGGCCCAGCATTTT. This translates into CASSLPGVRAQHF.

The V gene is TRBV6-1, the J gene TRBJ1-3; 7 bases line up with TRBD1. The CDR3 is made up of 13 amino acids. Unmatched junction bases numbered 6, after V lost 9 bases and J lost 4 bases. In germline, CDR1 is MNHNS, CDR2 SASEGT. This CDR3 is CASGQVEGNTIYF. In DNA form, the CDR3 reads TGTGCCAGTGGACAGGTCGAGGGAAACACCATATATTTT.

Note on this clone: The same CDR3 also results from other DNA sequences found in this sample. This chain links TRBV11-2 with TRBJ2-5, with D perhaps matching TRBD2 (6 bases). Trimming stripped 5 bases from V and 2 bases from J, with 9 bases between. CDR3 size: 13 residues. Looked up from germline, CDR1 is SGHAT and CDR2 is FQNNGV. CDR3 in amino acids: CASSRGLQETQYF. The DNA for the CDR3 is TGTGCCAGCAGCCGGGGACTGCAAGAGACCCAGTACTTC.

The chain carries TRBV7-9 and TRBJ2-5; D may match TRBD1 or TRBD2 (7 bases each). The CDR3 covers 16 residues. The germline CDR1 and CDR2 sequences are SEHNR and FQNEAQ (reference sequence). The V end lost 5 bases, the J end lost 2 bases, and 18 bases lay between the germline ends. CDR3 protein: CASSPGLRGPQETQYF. The CDR3 bases are TGTGCCAGCAGCCCGGGACTAAGGGGGCCTCAAGAGACCCAGTACTTC. Full variable domain (rest looked up from reference TRBV7-9 and TRBJ2-5): DTGVSQNPRHKITKRGQNVTFRCDPISEHNRLYWYRQTLGQGPEFLTYFQNEAQLEKSRLLSDRFSAERPKGSFSTLEIQRTEQGDSAMYLCASSPGLRGPQETQYFGPGTRLLVL.

This sequence joins TRBV19 and TRBJ2-7; D uncertain. Germline lookup yields CDR1 LNHDA and CDR2 SQIVND (reference sequence). The V end lost 5 bases, the J end lost 2 bases, and 10 bases lay between the germline ends. This CDR3 spans 13 amino acids. The CDR3 bases are TGTGCCAGTAGTCCGCAGGCCACCTACGAGCAGTACTTC. Amino acids: CASSPQATYEQYF.

V usage is TRBV9 and J usage is TRBJ2-3, with no clear D. Trimming pared 4 bases from V and 4 bases from J, leaving 22 bases between. Germline V gene data show CDR1 as SGDLS and CDR2 as YYNGEE. The CDR3 runs to 17 residues. CDR3 coding DNA: TGTGCCAGCAGCAAAGCGTCGGCGGCAACGAGTGCAGATACGCAGTATTTT. The encoded protein is CASSKASAATSADTQYF.

The chain carries TRBV7-3 and TRBJ1-2; D is uncertain. The germline V gene encodes CDR1 SGHTA and CDR2 FQGTGA. V was cut by 3 bases and J by 1 base, with 12 bases left in between. This CDR3 is built from 15 residues. This chain's CDR3 is CASSFLWSFNYGYTF. The CDR3 DNA is TGTGCCAGCAGCTTCCTTTGGTCGTTTAACTATGGCTACACCTTC. Full variable domain (missing parts from reference TRBV7-3 and TRBJ1-2): GAGVSQTPSNKVTEKGKYVELRCDPISGHTALYWYRQSLGQGPEFLIYFQGTGAADDSGLPNDRFFAVRPEGSVSTLKIQRTERGDSAVYLCASSFLWSFNYGYTFGSGTRLTVV.

The chain has TRBV9 and TRBJ1-4; maybe TRBD1 (5 bases). The V gene's germline CDR1 is SGDLS and CDR2 YYNGEE. The CDR3 length is 15 residues. V lost 2 bases to trimming and J lost 1 base, with 9 bases between them. This chain's CDR3 is CASSVRDLTNEKLFF. For the CDR3, the DNA is TGTGCCAGCAGCGTCAGGGATTTAACTAATGAAAAACTGTTTTTT.

V gene TRBV2 combines with J gene TRBJ2-1, with D perhaps TRBD2 (5 bases). V was shortened by 6 bases and J by 7 bases, with 13 bases between the two germline ends. The V gene's germline CDR1 is SNHLY and CDR2 FYNNEI. The CDR3 sequence is 13 residues long. CDR3 in amino acids: CASRPLAFNEQFF. Written as DNA, the CDR3 is TGTGCCAGCAGGCCCCTAGCTTTTAATGAGCAGTTCTTC.

About this clone itself: The sample carries other DNA sequences with the same CDR3. The CDR3 nucleotides are TGTGCCAGCAGCTTGGGAGGGTCCTACAATGAGCAGTTCTTC. Encoded protein: CASSLGGSYNEQFF. This rearrangement joins TRBV7-2 to TRBJ2-1, with 7 bases identical to TRBD2. The CDR3 extends over 14 amino acids. Trimming took 3 bases from V and 1 from J; bases not matched to a gene: 0. Per the germline V gene, CDR1 is SGHTA and CDR2 is FQGNSA. The entire variable domain, with the rest obtained from reference TRBV7-2 and TRBJ2-1, is as follows: GAGVSQSPSNKVTEKGKDVELRCDPISGHTALYWYRQSLGQGLEFLIYFQGNSAPDKSGLPSDRFSAERTGGSVSTLTIQRTQQEDSAVYLCASSLGGSYNEQFFGPGTRLTVL.

This clone was seen only once. The genes are TRBV5-4 and TRBJ2-5; 8 positions agree with TRBD1. From germline, CDR1 is SGHNT and CDR2 YYREEE (reference sequence). This CDR3 contains 13 residues. J lost 7 bases, V lost 5 bases, and 7 bases had no gene match. The CDR3 coding sequence is TGTGCCAGCAGTGGGACACAGGGGGGGACCCAGTACTTC. It specifies CASSGTQGGTQYF.